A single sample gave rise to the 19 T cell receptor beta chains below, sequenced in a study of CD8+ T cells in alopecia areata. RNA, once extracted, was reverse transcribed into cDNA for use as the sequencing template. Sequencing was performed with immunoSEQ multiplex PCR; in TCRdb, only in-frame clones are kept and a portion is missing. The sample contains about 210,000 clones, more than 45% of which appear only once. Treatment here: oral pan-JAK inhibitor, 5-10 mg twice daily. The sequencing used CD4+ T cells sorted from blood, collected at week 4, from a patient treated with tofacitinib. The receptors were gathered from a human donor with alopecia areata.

DNA of the CDR3: TGTGCCAGCTCACCCCGCGGGGGGGCCATGGGCGACTACGAGCAGTACTTC. Protein product: CASSPRGGAMGDYEQYF. V and J are TRBV18 and TRBJ2-7; the match to TRBD2 covers 9 bases. This CDR3 contains 17 residues. V lost 3 bases to trimming and J lost 3 bases; unmatched junction nucleotides: 12. Germline CDR1 is KGHSH and CDR2 is LQKENI.

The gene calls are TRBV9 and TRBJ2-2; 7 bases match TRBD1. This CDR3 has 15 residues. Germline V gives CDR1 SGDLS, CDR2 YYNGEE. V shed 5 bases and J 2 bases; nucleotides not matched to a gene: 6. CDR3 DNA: TGTGCCAGCAGTATTAAGGGGGCCAACACCGGGGAGCTGTTTTTT. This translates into CASSIKGANTGELFF.

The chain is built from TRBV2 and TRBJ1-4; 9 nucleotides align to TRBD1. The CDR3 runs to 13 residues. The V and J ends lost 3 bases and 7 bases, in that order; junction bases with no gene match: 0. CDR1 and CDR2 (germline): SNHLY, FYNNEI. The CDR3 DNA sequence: TGTGCCAGCAGTGAGGGACAGGGTGAAAAACTGTTTTTT. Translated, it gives CASSEGQGEKLFF.

The CDR3 sequence: CSVGQRMPTEAFF. The DNA for the CDR3 is TGCAGCGTTGGCCAGAGGATGCCCACTGAAGCTTTCTTT. The chain joins TRBV29-1 to TRBJ1-1, with D uncertain. This CDR3 is 13 amino acids long. Germline values: CDR1 SQVTM, CDR2 ANQGSEA. V was cut by 4 bases and J by 4 bases, with 13 bases left in between.

The CDR3 is CASSQDLTTGGYTF. CDR3 in DNA: TGCGCCAGCAGCCAAGATTTGACCACGGGAGGCTACACCTTC. V usage is TRBV4-3 and J usage is TRBJ1-2; D uncertain. This CDR3 spans 14 amino acids. Trimming stripped 0 bases from V and 8 bases from J, with 13 bases between. Germline CDR1 and CDR2: LGHNA and YSLEER.

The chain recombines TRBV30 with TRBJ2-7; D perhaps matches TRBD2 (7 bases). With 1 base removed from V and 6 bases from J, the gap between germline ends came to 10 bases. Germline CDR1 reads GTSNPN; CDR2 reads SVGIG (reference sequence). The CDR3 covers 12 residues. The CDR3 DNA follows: TGTGCCTGGAGTGCGGGGGGCCCCGAGCAGTACTTC. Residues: CAWSAGGPEQYF. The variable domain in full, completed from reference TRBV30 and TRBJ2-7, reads SQTIHQWPATLVQPVGSPLSLECTVEGTSNPNLYWYRQAAGRGLQLLFYSVGIGQISSEVPQNLSASRPQDRQFILSSKKLLLSDSGFYLCAWSAGGPEQYFGPGTRLTVT.

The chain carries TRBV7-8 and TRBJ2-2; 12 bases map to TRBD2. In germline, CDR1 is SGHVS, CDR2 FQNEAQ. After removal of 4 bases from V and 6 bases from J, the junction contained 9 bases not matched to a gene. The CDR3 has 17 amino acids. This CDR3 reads CASSSRLAGATAGELFF. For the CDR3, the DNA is TGTGCCAGCAGCTCAAGACTAGCGGGGGCAACCGCCGGGGAGCTGTTTTTT.

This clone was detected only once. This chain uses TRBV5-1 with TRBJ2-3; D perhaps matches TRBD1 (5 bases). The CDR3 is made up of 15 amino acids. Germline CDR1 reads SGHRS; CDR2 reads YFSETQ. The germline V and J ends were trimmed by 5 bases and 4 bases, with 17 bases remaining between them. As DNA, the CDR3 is TGCGCCAGCAGTGATGCAGGGCAGGGCGCAGATACGCAGTATTTT. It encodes CASSDAGQGADTQYF.

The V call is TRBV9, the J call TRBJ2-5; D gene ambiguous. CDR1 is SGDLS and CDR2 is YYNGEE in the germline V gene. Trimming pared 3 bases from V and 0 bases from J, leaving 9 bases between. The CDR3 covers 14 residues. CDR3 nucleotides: TGTGCCAGCAGCGAAGGACCTTACCAAGAGACCCAGTACTTC. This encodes CASSEGPYQETQYF.

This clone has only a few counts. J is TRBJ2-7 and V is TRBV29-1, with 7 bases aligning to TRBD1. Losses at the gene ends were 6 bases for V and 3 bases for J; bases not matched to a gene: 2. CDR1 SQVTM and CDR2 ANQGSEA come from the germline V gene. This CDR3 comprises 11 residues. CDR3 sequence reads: CSVWTGYEQYF. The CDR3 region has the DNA TGCAGCGTCTGGACAGGCTACGAGCAGTACTTC.

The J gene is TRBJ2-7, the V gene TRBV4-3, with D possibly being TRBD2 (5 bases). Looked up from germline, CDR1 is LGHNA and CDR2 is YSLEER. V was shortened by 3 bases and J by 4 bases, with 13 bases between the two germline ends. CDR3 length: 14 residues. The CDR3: CASSQILDSYEQYF. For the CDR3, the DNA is TGCGCCAGCAGCCAGATATTGGACTCATACGAGCAGTACTTC.

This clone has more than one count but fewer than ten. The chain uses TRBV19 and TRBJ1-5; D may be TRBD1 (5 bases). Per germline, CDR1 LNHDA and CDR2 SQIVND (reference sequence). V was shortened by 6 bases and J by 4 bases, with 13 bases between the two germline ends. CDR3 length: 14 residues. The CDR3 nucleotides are TGTGCCAGTAGCCCGCAGGGACCTAATCAGCCCCAGCATTTT. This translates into CASSPQGPNQPQHF.

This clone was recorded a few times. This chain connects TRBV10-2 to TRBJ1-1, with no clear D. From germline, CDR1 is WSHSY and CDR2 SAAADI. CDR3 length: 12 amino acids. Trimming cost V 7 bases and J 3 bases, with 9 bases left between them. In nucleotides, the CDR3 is TGCGCCAGCACCCCGGGCCACACTGAAGCTTTCTTT. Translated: CASTPGHTEAFF.

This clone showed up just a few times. The CDR3 coding sequence is TGTGCCTGGAGGACCCCCCCTGGGGGCGAGCAGTACTTC. This gives the protein CAWRTPPGGEQYF. The chain links TRBV30 to TRBJ2-7, with D possibly called TRBD1 or TRBD2 (5 bases each). Germline values: CDR1 GTSNPN, CDR2 SVGIG (reference sequence). V lost 3 bases, J lost 6 bases, and 15 bases lay in between. The CDR3 consists of 13 residues.

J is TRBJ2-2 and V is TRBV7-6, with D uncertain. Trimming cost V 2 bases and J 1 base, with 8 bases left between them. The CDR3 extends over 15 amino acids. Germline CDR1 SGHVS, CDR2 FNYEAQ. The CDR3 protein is CASSLSPENTGELFF. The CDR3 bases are TGTGCCAGCAGCTTAAGCCCCGAGAACACCGGGGAGCTGTTTTTT.

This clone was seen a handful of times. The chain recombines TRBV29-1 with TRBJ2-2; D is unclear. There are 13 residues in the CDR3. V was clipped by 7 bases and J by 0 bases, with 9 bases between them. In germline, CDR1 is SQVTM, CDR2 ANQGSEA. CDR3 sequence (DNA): TGCAGCGGTTCACGGTCGAACACCGGGGAGCTGTTTTTT. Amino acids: CSGSRSNTGELFF.

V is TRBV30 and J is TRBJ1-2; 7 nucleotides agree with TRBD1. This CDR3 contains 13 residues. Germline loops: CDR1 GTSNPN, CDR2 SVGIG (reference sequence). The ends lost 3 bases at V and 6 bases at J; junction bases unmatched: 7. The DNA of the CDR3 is TGTGCCTGGAGATTCAAGGGGGCTCATGGCTACACCTTC. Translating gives CAWRFKGAHGYTF.

CDR3 in amino acids: CASRRDYEQYF. The CDR3 DNA sequence: TGTGCCAGCAGGAGGGATTACGAGCAGTACTTC. The rearrangement uses TRBV28 and TRBJ2-7, with a possible D match to TRBD2 (5 bases). The V and J ends lost 6 bases and 4 bases respectively, with 7 bases between them. Germline loops: CDR1 MDHEN, CDR2 SYDVKM. The CDR3 contains 11 residues.

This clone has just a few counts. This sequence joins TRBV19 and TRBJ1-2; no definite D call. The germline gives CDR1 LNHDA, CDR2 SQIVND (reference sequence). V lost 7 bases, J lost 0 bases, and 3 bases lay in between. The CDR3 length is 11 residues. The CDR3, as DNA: TGTGCCAGTACCGCTAACTATGGCTACACCTTC. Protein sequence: CASTANYGYTF.